The 15 T cell receptor beta chains given below trace back to one sample, sequenced in a study of blood T cell repertoires in COVID-19. Using immunoSEQ multiplex PCR, the repertoire was profiled, and TCRdb retains in-frame clones only, with some absent. The sample consists of roughly 250,000 clones, around 84% of them appearing once. The sequencing sample was made of PBMCs or T cells enriched from blood (not recorded which). Source of these receptors: a woman aged 45-59 years who had recovered from COVID-19.

The chain combines TRBV3-1 (or the pseudogene TRBV3-2) with TRBJ1-5; D not certain. The CDR3 sequence is 13 residues long. The germline gives CDR1 LGHDT, CDR2 YNNKEL (reference sequence). V lost 1 base and J 3 bases, leaving 4 bases between the germline ends. The CDR3 coding sequence is TGTGCCAGCAGCCAAGGGGCCAATCAGCCCCAGCATTTT. This codes for CASSQGANQPQHF.

The V and J genes are TRBV7-9 and TRBJ1-1, with 7 bases identical to TRBD1. Per germline, CDR1 SEHNR and CDR2 FQNEAQ (reference sequence). CDR3 length equals 12 residues. J was trimmed by 11 bases and V by 5 bases; bases with no gene match: 8. The CDR3 coding sequence is TGTGCCAGCAGCCTGATACAGGGGCCGGCTTTCTTT. Amino acid sequence: CASSLIQGPAFF.

CDR3 protein: CASSYSLDRGPETQYF. CDR3 nucleotides: TGTGCCAGCAGTTACTCGTTAGACAGGGGGCCCGAGACCCAGTACTTC. The V and J genes are TRBV6-5 and TRBJ2-5, with 10 bases matching TRBD1. Trimming at V came to 0 bases and at J to 5 bases, leaving 6 bases not matched to a gene. From germline, CDR1 is MNHEY and CDR2 SVGAGI. This CDR3 is 16 amino acids long.

CDR3 nucleotide sequence: TGTGCCAGCAGCCAAGATCGTGCGGGAGGGCCAGATACGCAGTATTTT. Amino acids: CASSQDRAGGPDTQYF. The chain couples TRBV4-2 to TRBJ2-3, with TRBD2 matching 9 bases. V gave up 0 bases and J gave up 4 bases; unmatched junction bases: 5. Germline values: CDR1 LGHNA, CDR2 YNFKEQ. The length of the CDR3 is 16 residues.

The chain employs TRBV7-9 and TRBJ2-6, with 7 nucleotides matching TRBD1. J lost 4 bases, V lost 1 base, and 4 bases had no gene match. Germline CDR1 reads SEHNR; CDR2 reads FQNEAQ (reference sequence). The CDR3 spans 16 residues. The DNA of the CDR3 is TGTGCCAGCAGCTTAGGACAGGGACCCGGGGCCAACGTCCTGACTTTC. It is translated as CASSLGQGPGANVLTF.

The chain couples TRBV9 to TRBJ2-7; 7 bases map to TRBD1. There are 14 residues in the CDR3. CDR1 is SGDLS and CDR2 is YYNGEE in the germline V gene. Trimming at V came to 2 bases and at J to 6 bases, leaving 8 bases not matched to a gene. CDR3 nucleotides: TGTGCCAGCAGCGTCGCATACAGGGGTAGCGAGCAGTACTTC. This gives the protein CASSVAYRGSEQYF. Based on the CDR3 plus reference TRBV9 and TRBJ2-7, the full variable domain is DSGVTQTPKHLITATGQRVTLRCSPRSGDLSVYWYQQSLDQGLQFLIQYYNGEERAKGNILERFSAQQFPDLHSELNLSSLELGDSALYFCASSVAYRGSEQYFGPGTRLTVT.

The chain employs TRBV18 and TRBJ2-1; 13 nucleotides align to TRBD2. The V gene's germline CDR1 is KGHSH and CDR2 LQKENI. Trimming took 2 bases from V and 6 from J; bases not matched to a gene: 4. CDR3 length: 16 residues. The CDR3 sequence is CASSPVRTSGGNEQFF. CDR3 sequence (DNA): TGTGCCAGCTCACCAGTTAGGACTAGCGGGGGCAATGAGCAGTTCTTC.

In this sample, this clone turned up once. V gene TRBV5-1 combines with J gene TRBJ2-7; no reliable D call. The V end lost 0 bases, the J end lost 2 bases, and 9 bases lay between the germline ends. The length of the CDR3 is 14 residues. Germline V gene lookup returns CDR1 SGHRS and CDR2 YFSETQ. The CDR3 region is CASSLASGPYEQYF. CDR3 sequence (DNA): TGCGCCAGCAGCTTGGCCTCGGGTCCCTACGAGCAGTACTTC. Full variable domain (remainder filled in from reference TRBV5-1 and TRBJ2-7): KAGVTQTPRYLIKTRGQQVTLSCSPISGHRSVSWYQQTPGQGLQFLFEYFSETQRNKGNFPGRFSGRQFSNSRSEMNVSTLELGDSALYLCASSLASGPYEQYFGPGTRLTVT.

The chain combines TRBV6-6 with TRBJ1-2; 9 bases are shared with TRBD1. V lost 6 bases, J lost 2 bases, and 4 bases stayed unmatched. Looked up from germline, CDR1 is MNHNY and CDR2 is SVGAGI (reference sequence). This CDR3 is 14 amino acids long. The CDR3 sequence is CASRGTGMNYGYTF. The CDR3 coding sequence is TGTGCCAGCAGGGGGACAGGGATGAACTATGGCTACACCTTC.

This clone was recorded a few times. The rearrangement joins TRBV9 to TRBJ2-7, with 7 bases that match TRBD2. The CDR3 totals 14 residues. Germline assignment: CDR1 SGDLS and CDR2 YYNGEE. Trimming at V came to 3 bases and at J to 2 bases, leaving 5 bases not matched to a gene. The DNA of the CDR3 is TGTGCCAGCAGCGGGGAGGGAGTACCCTACGAGCAGTACTTC. Its translation is CASSGEGVPYEQYF.

V gene TRBV5-1 combines with J gene TRBJ2-3, with D possibly matching TRBD2 (6 bases). V was trimmed by 1 base and J by 4 bases, leaving 16 bases between them. Germline CDR1 and CDR2: SGHRS and YFSETQ. The CDR3 sequence is 16 residues long. CDR3 sequence reads: CASSLLGNGGADTQYF. The CDR3 DNA sequence: TGCGCCAGCAGCTTGTTAGGGAACGGCGGGGCAGATACGCAGTATTTT.

The V call is TRBV5-6, the J call TRBJ2-6; maybe TRBD1 (5 bases). Between the trimmed V and J ends, which lost 2 bases and 2 bases, there was a span of 5 bases. The CDR3 is made up of 14 amino acids. Germline CDR1 and CDR2: SGHDT and YYEEEE. The CDR3 DNA follows: TGTGCCAGCAGCTTACAGGCTGGGGCCAACGTCCTGACTTTC. Its translation: CASSLQAGANVLTF.

CDR3 nucleotide sequence: TGTGCCAGCAGTTCCCCGAGTTTAAACACTGAAGCTTTCTTT. This gives the protein CASSSPSLNTEAFF. The rearrangement links TRBV28 to TRBJ1-1; D is uncertain. CDR3 length: 14 residues. CDR1 MDHEN and CDR2 SYDVKM come from the germline V gene. The ends were cut back, 4 bases at V and 2 bases at J, with 11 bases in the middle. Based on the CDR3 plus reference TRBV28 and TRBJ1-1, the full variable domain is DVKVTQSSRYLVKRTGEKVFLECVQDMDHENMFWYRQDPGLGLRLIYFSYDVKMKEKGDIPEGYSVSREKKERFSLILESASTNQTSMYLCASSSPSLNTEAFFGQGTRLTVV.

The J gene is TRBJ1-1, the V gene TRBV28; D might be TRBD1 (5 bases). The CDR3 totals 14 residues. The germline V and J ends were trimmed by 6 bases and 3 bases, with 14 bases remaining between them. The germline V gene encodes CDR1 MDHEN and CDR2 SYDVKM. CDR3 loop: CASSGGYRHTEAFF. In nucleotides, the CDR3 is TGTGCCAGCAGCGGGGGTTATCGGCACACTGAAGCTTTCTTT.

The V and J genes are TRBV28 and TRBJ1-1; D ambiguous. V lost 6 bases and J lost 5, with 16 bases in between. Germline loops: CDR1 MDHEN, CDR2 SYDVKM. CDR3 length: 14 residues. Here the CDR3 reads CASRLSEGSTEAFF. CDR3 coding DNA: TGTGCCAGCAGGCTGAGTGAGGGTTCAACTGAAGCTTTCTTT. Supplemented by reference TRBV28 and TRBJ1-1, the full variable domain reads DVKVTQSSRYLVKRTGEKVFLECVQDMDHENMFWYRQDPGLGLRLIYFSYDVKMKEKGDIPEGYSVSREKKERFSLILESASTNQTSMYLCASRLSEGSTEAFFGQGTRLTVV.